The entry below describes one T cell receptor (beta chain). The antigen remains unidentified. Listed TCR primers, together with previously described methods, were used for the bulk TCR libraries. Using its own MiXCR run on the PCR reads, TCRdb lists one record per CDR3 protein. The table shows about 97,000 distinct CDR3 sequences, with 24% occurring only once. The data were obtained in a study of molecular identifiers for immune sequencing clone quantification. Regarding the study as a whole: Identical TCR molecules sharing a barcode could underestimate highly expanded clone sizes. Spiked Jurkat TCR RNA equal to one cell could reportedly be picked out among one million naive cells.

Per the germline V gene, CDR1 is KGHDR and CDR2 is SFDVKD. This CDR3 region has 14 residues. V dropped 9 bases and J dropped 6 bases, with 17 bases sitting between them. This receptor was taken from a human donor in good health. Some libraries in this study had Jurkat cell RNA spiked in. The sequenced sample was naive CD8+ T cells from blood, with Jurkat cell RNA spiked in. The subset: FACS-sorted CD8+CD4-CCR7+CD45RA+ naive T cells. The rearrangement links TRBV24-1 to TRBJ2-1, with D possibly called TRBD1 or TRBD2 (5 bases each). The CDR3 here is CATAGSSGGNEQFF. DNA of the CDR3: TGTGCCACCGCCGGGTCGAGTGGGGGCAATGAGCAGTTCTTC.